A single T cell receptor (beta chain) is shown here with its context. This sample was included in a study of blood T cell repertoires in COVID-19. Across the whole study: PBMCs, B-cell-depleted T cells, or T cells provided the cDNA or gDNA that made up the material.

During active infection, Seattle patients enrolled and were then monitored through disease. V was trimmed by 5 bases and J by 0 bases, leaving 11 bases between them. Germline V CDR1 and CDR2: SGHAT, FQNNGV. The CDR3 covers 15 residues. In the authors' methods: Estimates of nucleated cell counts were drawn from the amplification of reference gene primers. Sequencing used immunoSEQ multiplex PCR; TCRdb keeps in-frame clones, though not all of them. V and J calls and clone size are those listed in that table; D and trimming were worked out from the DNA. The sample consists of more than 300,000 clones, around 87% of them appearing once.

This receptor was obtained from a woman in her 50s with COVID-19, enrolled during active disease. The chain joins TRBV11-2 to TRBJ1-3; D unresolved. Sequenced input: peripheral blood. CDR3 sequence (DNA): TGTGCCAGCAGCCCAGGTTCACTCTCTGGAAACACCATATATTTT. Residues: CASSPGSLSGNTIYF.